This T cell receptor beta chain was identified during a study of CD8+ T cells in alopecia areata. In regard to this clone: The antigen is not known.

Following extraction, RNA underwent reverse transcription to cDNA, which served as the sequencing template. Produced via immunoSEQ multiplex PCR; TCRdb's table is partial and in-frame only. The table lists roughly 200,000 clones, about 40% of them singletons. The CDR3 loop spans 17 amino acids. Germline loops: CDR1 LNHNV, CDR2 YYDKDF (reference sequence). With V trimmed by 3 bases and J by 5 bases, 10 bases remained unmatched. Treatment reported: oral pan-JAK inhibitor, 5-10 mg twice daily. Sorted out of PBMCs were CD4+ T cells and CD8+ T cells. Study results and limitations: Scalp clonality and expanded CD8+ clones among the top 100 were significantly decreased by tofacitinib. Sequencing of scalp samples also includes resident alphabeta T cells from normal skin.

This clonotype originated in a human donor with alopecia areata. The sequences come from CD4+ T cells sorted from blood, collected around week 37, from a patient treated with tofacitinib. The rearrangement uses TRBV15 and TRBJ2-5; TRBD2 aligns across 12 bases. DNA of the CDR3: TGTGCCACCAGCAGCGAACTAGCGGGAGGAATGGAGGAGACCCAGTACTTC. Protein product: CATSSELAGGMEETQYF.